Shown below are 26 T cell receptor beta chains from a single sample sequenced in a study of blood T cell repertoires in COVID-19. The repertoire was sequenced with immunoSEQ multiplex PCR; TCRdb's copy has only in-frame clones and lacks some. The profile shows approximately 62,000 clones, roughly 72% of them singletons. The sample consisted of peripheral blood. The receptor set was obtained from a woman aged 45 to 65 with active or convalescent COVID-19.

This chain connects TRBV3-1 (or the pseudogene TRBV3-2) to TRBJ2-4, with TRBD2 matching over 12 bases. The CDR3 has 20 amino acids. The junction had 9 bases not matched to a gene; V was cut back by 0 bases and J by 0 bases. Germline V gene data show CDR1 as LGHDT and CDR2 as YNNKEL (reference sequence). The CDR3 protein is CASSQDLTSGRQLAKNIQYF. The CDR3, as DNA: TGTGCCAGCAGCCAAGATCTGACTAGCGGGAGACAACTAGCCAAAAACATTCAGTACTTC.

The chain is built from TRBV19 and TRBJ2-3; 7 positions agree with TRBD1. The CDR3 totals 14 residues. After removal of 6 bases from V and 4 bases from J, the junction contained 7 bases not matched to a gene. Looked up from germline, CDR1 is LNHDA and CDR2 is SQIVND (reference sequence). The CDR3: CASSPQGWADTQYF. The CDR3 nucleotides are TGTGCCAGTAGCCCACAGGGGTGGGCAGATACGCAGTATTTT.

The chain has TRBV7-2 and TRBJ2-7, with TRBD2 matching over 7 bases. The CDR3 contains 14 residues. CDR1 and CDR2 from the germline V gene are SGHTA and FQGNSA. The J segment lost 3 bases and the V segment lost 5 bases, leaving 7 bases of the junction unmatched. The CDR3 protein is CASSATSDYYEQYF. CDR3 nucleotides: TGTGCCAGCAGCGCAACTAGCGACTACTACGAGCAGTACTTC.

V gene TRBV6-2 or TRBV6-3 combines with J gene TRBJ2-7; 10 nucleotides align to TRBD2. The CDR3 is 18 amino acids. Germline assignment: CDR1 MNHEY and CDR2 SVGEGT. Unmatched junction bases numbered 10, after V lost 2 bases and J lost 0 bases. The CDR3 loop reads CASSYGSGRARISYEQYF. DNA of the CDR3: TGTGCCAGCAGTTACGGGAGCGGGAGGGCCAGGATCTCCTACGAGCAGTACTTC.

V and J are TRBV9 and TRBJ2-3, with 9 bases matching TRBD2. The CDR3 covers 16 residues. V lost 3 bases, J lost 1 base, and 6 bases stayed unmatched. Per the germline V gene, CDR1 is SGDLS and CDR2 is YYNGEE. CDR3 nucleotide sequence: TGTGCCAGCAGCGCCGGGACTAGCAGCCGCACAGATACGCAGTATTTT. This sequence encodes CASSAGTSSRTDTQYF.

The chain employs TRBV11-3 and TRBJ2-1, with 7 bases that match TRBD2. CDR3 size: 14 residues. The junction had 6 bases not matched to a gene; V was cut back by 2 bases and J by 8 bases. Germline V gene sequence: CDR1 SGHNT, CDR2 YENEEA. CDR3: CASSLRAGRDEQFF. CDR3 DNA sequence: TGTGCCAGCAGCTTAAGAGCAGGGAGGGATGAGCAGTTCTTC.

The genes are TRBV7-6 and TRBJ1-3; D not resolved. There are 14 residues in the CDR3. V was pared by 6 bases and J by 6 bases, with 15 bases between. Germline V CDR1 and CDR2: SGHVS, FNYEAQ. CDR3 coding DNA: TGTGCCAGCAGTAGTCGGGGTGGCGCAAACACCATATATTTT. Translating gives CASSSRGGANTIYF.

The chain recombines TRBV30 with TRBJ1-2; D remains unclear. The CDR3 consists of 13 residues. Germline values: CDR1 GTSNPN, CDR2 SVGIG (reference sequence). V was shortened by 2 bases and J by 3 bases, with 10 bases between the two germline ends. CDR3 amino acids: CAWSPSEDYGYTF. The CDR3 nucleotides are TGTGCCTGGAGTCCCAGTGAAGACTATGGCTACACCTTC.

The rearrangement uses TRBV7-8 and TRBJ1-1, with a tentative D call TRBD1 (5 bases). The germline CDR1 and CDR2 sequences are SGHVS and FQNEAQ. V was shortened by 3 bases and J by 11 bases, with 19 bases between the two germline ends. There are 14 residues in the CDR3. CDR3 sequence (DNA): TGTGCCAGCAGCTTGCGGGGCTATCCCTGGGGGGCTTTCTTT. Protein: CASSLRGYPWGAFF.

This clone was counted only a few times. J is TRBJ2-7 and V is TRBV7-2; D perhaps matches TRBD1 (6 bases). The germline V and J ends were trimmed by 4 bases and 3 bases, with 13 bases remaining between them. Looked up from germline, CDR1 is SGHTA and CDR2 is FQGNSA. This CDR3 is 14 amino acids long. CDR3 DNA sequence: TGTGCCAGCAGCTCAGGGGCCTTTTTCTACGAGCAGTACTTC. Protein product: CASSSGAFFYEQYF.

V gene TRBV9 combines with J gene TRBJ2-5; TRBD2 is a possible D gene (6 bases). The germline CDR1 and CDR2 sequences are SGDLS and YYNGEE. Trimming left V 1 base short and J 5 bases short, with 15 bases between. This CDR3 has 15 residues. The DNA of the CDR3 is TGTGCCAGCAGCGTAACCAGCGGGTTGCTGGAGACCCAGTACTTC. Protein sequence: CASSVTSGLLETQYF.

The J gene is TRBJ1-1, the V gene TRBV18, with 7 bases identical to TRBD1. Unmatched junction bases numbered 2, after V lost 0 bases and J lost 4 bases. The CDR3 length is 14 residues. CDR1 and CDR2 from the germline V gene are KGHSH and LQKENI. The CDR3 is CASSPPTGTTEAFF. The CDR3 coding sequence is TGTGCCAGCTCACCACCGACAGGGACCACTGAAGCTTTCTTT.

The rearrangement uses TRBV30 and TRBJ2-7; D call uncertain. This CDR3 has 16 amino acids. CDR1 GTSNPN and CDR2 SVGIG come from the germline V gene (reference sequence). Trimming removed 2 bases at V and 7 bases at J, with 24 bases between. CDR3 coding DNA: TGTGCCTGGAGTCTATTCAACTCGCCCCATCTCTCGGAGCAGTACTTC. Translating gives CAWSLFNSPHLSEQYF.

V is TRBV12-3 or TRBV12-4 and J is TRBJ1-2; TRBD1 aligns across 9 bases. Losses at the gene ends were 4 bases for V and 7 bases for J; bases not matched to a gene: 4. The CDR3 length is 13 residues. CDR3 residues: CASSSGTGLGYTF. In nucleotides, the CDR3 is TGTGCCAGCAGTTCCGGGACAGGGCTTGGCTACACCTTC.

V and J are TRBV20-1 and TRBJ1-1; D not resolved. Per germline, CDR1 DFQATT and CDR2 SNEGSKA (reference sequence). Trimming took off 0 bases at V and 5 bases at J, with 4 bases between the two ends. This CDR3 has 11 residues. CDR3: CSARDLTEAFF. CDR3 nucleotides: TGCAGTGCTAGAGATCTGACTGAAGCTTTCTTT.

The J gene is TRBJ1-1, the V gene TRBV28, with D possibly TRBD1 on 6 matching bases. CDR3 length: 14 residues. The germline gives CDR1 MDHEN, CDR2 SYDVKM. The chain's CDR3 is CGTGRGGLNTEAFF. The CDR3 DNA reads TGTGGAACAGGGAGGGGAGGATTGAACACTGAAGCTTTCTTT. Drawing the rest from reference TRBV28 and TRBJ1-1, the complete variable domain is DVKVTQSSRYLVKRTGEKVFLECVQDMDHENMFWYRQDPGLGLRLIYFSYDVKMKEKGDIPEGYSVSREKKERFSLILESASTNQTSMYLCGTGRGGLNTEAFFGQGTRLTVV.

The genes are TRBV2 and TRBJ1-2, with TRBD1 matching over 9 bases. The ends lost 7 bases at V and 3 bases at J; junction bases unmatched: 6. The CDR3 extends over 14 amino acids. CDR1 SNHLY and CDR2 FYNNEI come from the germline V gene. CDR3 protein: CASMLGQGDYGYTF. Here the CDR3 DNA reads TGTGCCAGCATGTTGGGACAGGGTGACTATGGCTACACCTTC.

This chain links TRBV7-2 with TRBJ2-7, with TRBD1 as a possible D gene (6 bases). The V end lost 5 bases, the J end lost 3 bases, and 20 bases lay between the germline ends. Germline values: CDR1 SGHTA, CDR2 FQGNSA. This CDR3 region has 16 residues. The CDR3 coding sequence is TGTGCCAGCAGCGCCCCCACAGGGCCAGTCTTCTACGAGCAGTACTTC. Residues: CASSAPTGPVFYEQYF.

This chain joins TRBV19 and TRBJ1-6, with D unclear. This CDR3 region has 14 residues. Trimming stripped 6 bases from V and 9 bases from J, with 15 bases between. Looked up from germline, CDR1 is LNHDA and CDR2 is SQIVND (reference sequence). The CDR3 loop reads CASSEGRLASPLHF. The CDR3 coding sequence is TGTGCCAGTAGCGAGGGCAGGCTGGCTTCACCCCTCCACTTT.

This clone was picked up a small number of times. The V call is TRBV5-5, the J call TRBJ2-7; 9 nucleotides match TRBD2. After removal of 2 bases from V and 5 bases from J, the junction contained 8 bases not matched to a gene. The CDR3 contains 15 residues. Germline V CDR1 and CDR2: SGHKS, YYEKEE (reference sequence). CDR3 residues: CASSFQREVIDEQYF. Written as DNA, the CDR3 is TGTGCCAGCAGCTTTCAGCGGGAGGTGATCGACGAGCAGTACTTC. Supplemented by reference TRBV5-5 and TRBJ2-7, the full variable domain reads DAGVTQSPTHLIKTRGQQVTLRCSPISGHKSVSWYQQVLGQGPQFIFQYYEKEERGRGNFPDRFSARQFPNYSSELNVNALLLGDSALYLCASSFQREVIDEQYFGPGTRLTVT.

As DNA, the CDR3 is TGTGCCAGCTCACCGGCCGGGGAGAGGGCTTTCTTT. Translating it yields CASSPAGERAFF. The genes are TRBV18 and TRBJ1-1; D remains ambiguous. Deletions cut 3 bases from V and 11 bases from J, with 13 bases between. CDR1 KGHSH and CDR2 LQKENI come from the germline V gene. The CDR3 is 12 residues long. Combining the CDR3 with reference TRBV18 and TRBJ1-1 gives the whole variable domain NAGVMQNPRHLVRRRGQEARLRCSPMKGHSHVYWYRQLPEEGLKFMVYLQKENIIDESGMPKERFSAEFPKEGPSILRIQQVVRGDSAAYFCASSPAGERAFFGQGTRLTVV.

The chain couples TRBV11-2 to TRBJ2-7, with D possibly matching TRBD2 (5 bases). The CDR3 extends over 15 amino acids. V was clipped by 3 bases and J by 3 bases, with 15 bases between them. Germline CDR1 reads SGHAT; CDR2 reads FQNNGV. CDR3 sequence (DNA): TGTGCCAGCAGCTTGGAGATAGGAGGTCACTACGAGCAGTACTTC. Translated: CASSLEIGGHYEQYF.

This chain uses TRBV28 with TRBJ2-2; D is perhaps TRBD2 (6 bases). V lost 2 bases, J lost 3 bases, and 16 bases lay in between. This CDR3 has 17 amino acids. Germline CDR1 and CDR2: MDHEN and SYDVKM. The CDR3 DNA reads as TGTGCCAGCAGTTTAGATTATAGGAGGGACGACACCGGGGAGCTGTTTTTT. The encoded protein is CASSLDYRRDDTGELFF.

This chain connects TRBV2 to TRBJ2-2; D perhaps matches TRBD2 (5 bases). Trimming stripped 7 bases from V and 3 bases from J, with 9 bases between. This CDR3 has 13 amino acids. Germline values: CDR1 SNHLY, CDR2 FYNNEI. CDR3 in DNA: TGTGCCAGCACGGCTAGCCACACCGGGGAGCTGTTTTTT. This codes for CASTASHTGELFF.

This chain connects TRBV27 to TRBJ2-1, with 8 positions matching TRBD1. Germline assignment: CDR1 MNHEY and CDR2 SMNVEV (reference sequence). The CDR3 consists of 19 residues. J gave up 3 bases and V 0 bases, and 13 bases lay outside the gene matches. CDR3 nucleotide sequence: TGTGCCAGCAGTTTATCCCGCAGGGGGCAGGTCTACAGCTACAATGAGCAGTTCTTC. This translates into CASSLSRRGQVYSYNEQFF.

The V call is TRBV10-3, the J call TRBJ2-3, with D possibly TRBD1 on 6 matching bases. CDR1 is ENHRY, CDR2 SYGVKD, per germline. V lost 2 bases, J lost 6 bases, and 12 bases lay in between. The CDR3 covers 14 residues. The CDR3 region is CAISEVHRDDTQYF. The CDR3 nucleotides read TGTGCCATCAGTGAGGTCCACAGGGATGATACGCAGTATTTT.